A selection of T cell receptor beta chains follows, all from one sample in a study of T cells in Graves' hyperthyroidism and ophthalmopathy. TCRdb re-called the multiplex PCR reads with MiXCR, one entry per CDR3 protein. The sample contains approximately 700,000 distinct CDR3 sequences, roughly 46% of which appear only once. Sequences were obtained from peripheral blood or thyroid tissue (not recorded which). Receptors originate from an adult man with Graves' disease, either hyperthyroidism or ophthalmopathy (not recorded which). The CDR3 runs from the conserved cysteine through the conserved F or W. Fields, in order: J gene, clone size, D gene, V gene, CDR3 protein, CDR3 DNA. D genes are given only for firm matches. Clone size is shown for a subset of rows, as once, few, many or a class of expanded clone.

J gene: TRBJ2-5
clone size: NA
D gene: NA
V gene: TRBV7-9
CDR3 protein: CASSLVRSTQETQYF
CDR3 DNA: TGTGCCAGCAGCTTAGTCCGGTCGACCCAAGAGACCCAGTACTTC

J gene: TRBJ2-2
clone size: few
D gene: TRBD2
V gene: TRBV24-1
CDR3 protein: CATSDLGSGLAGVRNTGELFF
CDR3 DNA: TGTGCCACCAGTGATTTAGGCTCGGGCCTAGCGGGAGTAAGAAACACCGGGGAGCTGTTTTTT

J gene: TRBJ1-4
clone size: NA
D gene: NA
V gene: TRBV7-9
CDR3 protein: CASSSLRAGIEKLFF
CDR3 DNA: TGTGCCAGCAGCTCGCTAAGGGCAGGGATCGAAAAACTGTTTTTT

J gene: TRBJ1-4
clone size: once
D gene: TRBD1
V gene: TRBV7-2
CDR3 protein: CASSQGAVNEKLFF
CDR3 DNA: TGTGCCAGCAGCCAGGGGGCGGTGAATGAAAAACTGTTTTTT

J gene: TRBJ1-5
clone size: NA
D gene: NA
V gene: TRBV5-1
CDR3 protein: CASSLEIAGYEQPQHF
CDR3 DNA: TGCGCCAGCAGCTTGGAAATAGCGGGTTACGAGCAGCCCCAGCATTTT

J gene: TRBJ1-4
clone size: many
D gene: NA
V gene: TRBV9
CDR3 protein: CASSEAAATNEKLFF
CDR3 DNA: TGTGCCAGCAGCGAAGCAGCCGCAACTAATGAAAAACTGTTTTTT

J gene: TRBJ1-2
clone size: few
D gene: TRBD1
V gene: TRBV7-2
CDR3 protein: CASSWTGGTKVYGYTF
CDR3 DNA: TGTGCCAGCAGTTGGACAGGGGGCACTAAGGTCTATGGCTACACCTTC

J gene: TRBJ2-5
clone size: NA
D gene: NA
V gene: TRBV10-3
CDR3 protein: CAISRRTGFGETQYF
CDR3 DNA: TGTGCCATCAGTCGAAGAACAGGGTTCGGGGAGACCCAGTACTTC

J gene: TRBJ1-4
clone size: NA
D gene: TRBD1
V gene: TRBV29-1
CDR3 protein: CSSDRGREKLFF
CDR3 DNA: TGCAGCAGTGACAGGGGGCGAGAAAAACTGTTTTTT

J gene: TRBJ1-1
clone size: few
D gene: NA
V gene: TRBV30
CDR3 protein: CAWSGMNTEAFF
CDR3 DNA: TGTGCCTGGAGTGGAATGAACACTGAAGCTTTCTTT

J gene: TRBJ1-5
clone size: few
D gene: TRBD1
V gene: TRBV6-5
CDR3 protein: CASKGAWSNQPQHF
CDR3 DNA: TGTGCCAGCAAGGGGGCATGGAGCAATCAGCCCCAGCATTTT

J gene: TRBJ1-5
clone size: NA
D gene: TRBD1
V gene: TRBV7-2
CDR3 protein: CASSLKPQGAGQPQHF
CDR3 DNA: TGTGCCAGCAGCCTCAAACCACAGGGGGCAGGTCAGCCCCAGCATTTT

J gene: TRBJ1-5
clone size: many
D gene: NA
V gene: TRBV19
CDR3 protein: CASQTTVDQPQHF
CDR3 DNA: TGTGCCAGTCAAACGACGGTTGATCAGCCCCAGCATTTT

J gene: TRBJ1-6
clone size: many
D gene: NA
V gene: TRBV24-1
CDR3 protein: CATSSGTNNSPLHF
CDR3 DNA: TGTGCTACCTCTTCCGGGACAAATAATTCACCCCTCCACTTT

J gene: TRBJ2-7
clone size: NA
D gene: NA
V gene: TRBV6-1
CDR3 protein: CASSPGHSTSYEQYF
CDR3 DNA: TGTGCCAGCAGTCCCGGACATTCTACCTCCTACGAGCAGTACTTC

J gene: TRBJ2-7
clone size: few
D gene: TRBD1
V gene: TRBV10-3
CDR3 protein: CAISGQGQCEQYF
CDR3 DNA: TGTGCCATCAGCGGACAGGGGCAGTGCGAGCAGTACTTC

J gene: TRBJ2-7
clone size: few
D gene: TRBD1
V gene: TRBV6-5
CDR3 protein: CASSLTGGRNEQYF
CDR3 DNA: TGTGCCAGCAGTTTGACAGGGGGGAGGAACGAGCAGTACTTC

J gene: TRBJ1-2
clone size: many
D gene: TRBD1
V gene: TRBV12-3/TRBV12-4
CDR3 protein: CATRDSLNYGYTF
CDR3 DNA: TGTGCCACCAGGGACAGTCTTAACTATGGCTACACCTTC